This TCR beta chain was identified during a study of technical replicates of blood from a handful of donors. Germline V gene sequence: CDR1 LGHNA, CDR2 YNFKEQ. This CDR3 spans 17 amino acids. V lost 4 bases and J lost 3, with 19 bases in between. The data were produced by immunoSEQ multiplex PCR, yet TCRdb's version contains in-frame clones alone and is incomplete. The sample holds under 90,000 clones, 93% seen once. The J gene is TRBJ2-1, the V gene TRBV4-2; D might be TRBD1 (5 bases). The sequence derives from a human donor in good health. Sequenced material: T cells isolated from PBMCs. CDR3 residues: CASSRQGGSSNYNEQFF. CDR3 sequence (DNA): TGTGCCAGCAGCCGCCAGGGCGGATCCAGTAACTACAATGAGCAGTTCTTC.